This T cell receptor (beta chain) was identified in a study of T cell changes during pregnancy in multiple sclerosis. This CDR3 is 15 amino acids long. Trimming at V came to 5 bases and at J to 4 bases, leaving 10 bases not matched to a gene. Per the germline V gene, CDR1 is SGHDT and CDR2 is YYEEEE. Libraries were prepared by immunoSEQ multiplex PCR; TCRdb keeps only in-frame clonotypes and omits some of them. The table has about 75,000 clones, 75% to 95% seen once. The chain combines TRBV5-6 with TRBJ2-7; TRBD2 agrees at 9 bases. Sequenced here: CD4+ T cells from peripheral blood mononuclear cells, sampled before pregnancy. This TCR was recovered from a female donor with multiple sclerosis, enrolled in a pregnancy study. CDR3 protein: CASRYLAGNLYEQYF. CDR3 sequence (DNA): TGTGCCAGCAGATACCTAGCGGGAAACCTGTACGAGCAGTACTTC.